This T cell receptor (beta chain) stems from a study of CD8 T cells in ankylosing spondylitis. 5'-RACE, quantitative and with molecular barcodes, yielded the TCR beta libraries. TCRdb re-derived calls from the 5' RACE reads in MiXCR, one entry per CDR3 protein. The table has 350,000 or so distinct CDR3 sequences, under 14% seen once. This clonotype was seen ten or more times. The antigen remains undetermined. The CDR3 spans 14 residues. CDR1 and CDR2 (germline): SGHVS, FNYEAQ. V was cut by 5 bases and J by 0 bases, with 10 bases left in between. Findings and limits, study-wide: Some motif variants were previously reported in reactive arthritis synovial fluid and blood. Disease-linked clones had a CD8+ phenotype and relatively low frequency in peripheral blood.

Sequencing was done on a sample of blood, either unsorted or a sorted T cell fraction (not recorded which). The receptor's source is a female donor with ankylosing spondylitis or in good health (not recorded which). This sequence joins TRBV7-6 and TRBJ1-1; TRBD1 is a possible D gene (5 bases). The DNA of the CDR3 is TGTGCCAGCAGCCCGGGACCGATGAACACTGAAGCTTTCTTT. Translating it yields CASSPGPMNTEAFF.